These 29 T cell receptor beta chains came from one sample sequenced in a study of blood T cell repertoires in COVID-19 (dated by TCRdb to about 2020). Libraries were constructed by the immunoSEQ multiplex PCR assay. Here the immuneACCESS table is served through TCRdb, limited to in-frame sequences with V and J called. Missing clones are a known gap in these copies; in checked studies unresolved V genes cover under half, and the rest lacks a known reason. This sample has under 75,000 clones in its table, and roughly three quarters of those were observed once. The ten largest clones take up 50% of the sample. Specimen: peripheral blood. Receptors were obtained from a woman over 75 with acute or convalescent COVID-19.

The V call is TRBV14, the J call TRBJ2-7, with D possibly being TRBD1 (6 bases). The CDR3 sequence is 18 residues long. V lost 0 bases and J 3 bases, leaving 21 bases between the germline ends. CDR1 and CDR2 (germline): SGHDN, FVKESK. The CDR3 loop reads CASSQEKGAGANFYEQYF. The CDR3 region has the DNA TGTGCCAGCAGCCAAGAAAAAGGGGCAGGGGCGAATTTCTACGAGCAGTACTTC.

The V gene is TRBV13, the J gene TRBJ2-1, with a tentative D call TRBD2 (6 bases). Germline V gives CDR1 PRHDT, CDR2 FYEKMQ (reference sequence). V was trimmed by 5 bases and J by 5 bases, leaving 13 bases between them. The CDR3 is 14 residues long. CDR3 DNA: TGTGCCAGCAGCCCGGGGGTCCAAAACAATGAGCAGTTCTTC. It translates to CASSPGVQNNEQFF. The full variable domain, completed using reference TRBV13 and TRBJ2-1, is AAGVIQSPRHLIKEKRETATLKCYPIPRHDTVYWYQQGPGQDPQFLISFYEKMQSDKGSIPDRFSAQQFSDYHSELNMSSLELGDSALYFCASSPGVQNNEQFFGPGTRLTVL.

The V gene is TRBV19, the J gene TRBJ1-3; no reliable D call. This CDR3 has 13 residues. Germline V CDR1 and CDR2: LNHDA, SQIVND (reference sequence). Between the trimmed V and J ends, which lost 4 bases and 7 bases, there was a span of 11 bases. The CDR3 region is CASSTGIGNTIYF. CDR3 bases: TGTGCCAGTAGTACAGGAATTGGTAACACCATATATTTT. Based on the CDR3 plus reference TRBV19 and TRBJ1-3, the full variable domain is DGGITQSPKYLFRKEGQNVTLSCEQNLNHDAMYWYRQDPGQGLRLIYYSQIVNDFQKGDIAEGYSVSREKKESFPLTVTSAQKNPTAFYLCASSTGIGNTIYFGEGSWLTVV.

CDR3 sequence (DNA): TGTGCCACCAGCAGGCAGGGGAATCGCAATCAGCCCCAGCATTTT. Translation gives CATSRQGNRNQPQHF. The chain couples TRBV15 to TRBJ1-5, with D perhaps TRBD1 (6 bases). The V end was cut by 3 bases, the J end by 2 bases, with 11 bases between. The germline V gene encodes CDR1 LNHNV and CDR2 YYDKDF (reference sequence). The CDR3 totals 15 residues.

V usage is TRBV7-2 and J usage is TRBJ2-1; D not certain. Trimming removed 4 bases at V and 4 bases at J, with 11 bases between. Germline-derived CDR1 and CDR2 are SGHTA and FQGNSA. The CDR3 is 14 amino acids. This chain's CDR3 is CASSYLSGYNEQFF. The DNA for the CDR3 is TGTGCCAGCAGCTACTTAAGTGGTTACAATGAGCAGTTCTTC.

V is TRBV7-9 and J is TRBJ2-2; 7 nucleotides align to TRBD1. CDR3 length: 16 residues. V lost 5 bases, J lost 0 bases, and 6 bases stayed unmatched. Germline lookup yields CDR1 SEHNR and CDR2 FQNEAQ (reference sequence). DNA of the CDR3: TGTGCCAGCAGCCCAAGAGGGGGCTCGAACACCGGGGAGCTGTTTTTT. Amino acids: CASSPRGGSNTGELFF.

This clone occurred once. The CDR3 DNA follows: TGTGCCAGCAGCTTAGTCCCCCTGACAGGGGCAAACTCTGGAAACACCATATATTTT. Its protein is CASSLVPLTGANSGNTIYF. V and J are TRBV7-9 and TRBJ1-3; TRBD1 aligns across 8 bases. This CDR3 is built from 19 residues. V shed 1 base and J 0 bases; nucleotides not matched to a gene: 11. Germline assignment: CDR1 SEHNR and CDR2 FQNEAQ (reference sequence).

The V call is TRBV6-1, the J call TRBJ1-2, with TRBD1 identical over 7 bases. The CDR3 has 13 residues. Trimming cost V 5 bases and J 3 bases; bases outside gene matches: 3. Germline values: CDR1 MNHNS, CDR2 SASEGT. The CDR3 region is CASSFGQDYGYTF. The CDR3 DNA reads TGTGCCAGCAGTTTTGGACAGGACTATGGCTACACCTTC.

The genes are TRBV28 and TRBJ1-4; D is unresolved. CDR1 is MDHEN, CDR2 SYDVKM, per germline. The CDR3 extends over 14 amino acids. The V and J ends lost 4 bases and 8 bases respectively, with 14 bases between them. The CDR3, as DNA: TGTGCCAGCAGTTCCCGGTGGAGGCGGGAAAAACTGTTTTTT. Its translation: CASSSRWRREKLFF.

The gene calls are TRBV6-5 and TRBJ2-3, with 10 nucleotides matching TRBD2. This CDR3 has 14 residues. V shed 6 bases, J shed 4 bases, and the junction held 4 bases outside the gene matches. Germline assignment: CDR1 MNHEY and CDR2 SVGAGI. The CDR3 nucleotides read TGTGCCAGCAGAAGCGGGAGGGCTGCAGATACGCAGTATTTT. Protein: CASRSGRAADTQYF.

This chain links TRBV7-3 with TRBJ2-2; 7 bases are a match to TRBD1. The CDR3 sequence is 18 residues long. V lost 5 bases and J lost 3; bases outside the gene matches: 15. CDR1 and CDR2 (germline): SGHTA, FQGTGA. In DNA, the CDR3 is TGTGCCAGCAGCCTGTTGGGGACAGTATCTTGGGACACCGGGGAGCTGTTTTTT. Protein: CASSLLGTVSWDTGELFF.

V gene TRBV5-1 combines with J gene TRBJ1-1; D is ambiguous. The CDR3 is made up of 13 amino acids. Germline V gene sequence: CDR1 SGHRS, CDR2 YFSETQ. Trimming cost V 6 bases and J 1 base, with 10 bases left between them. Here the CDR3 reads CASKVGRNTEAFF. Here the CDR3 DNA reads TGCGCCAGCAAGGTAGGGAGGAACACTGAAGCTTTCTTT. Together with reference TRBV5-1 and TRBJ1-1, the CDR3 gives the full variable domain: KAGVTQTPRYLIKTRGQQVTLSCSPISGHRSVSWYQQTPGQGLQFLFEYFSETQRNKGNFPGRFSGRQFSNSRSEMNVSTLELGDSALYLCASKVGRNTEAFFGQGTRLTVV.

This clone was seen a handful of times. The chain uses TRBV6-5 and TRBJ1-1; D is uncertain. The CDR3 loop spans 15 amino acids. V was shortened by 2 bases and J by 0 bases, with 10 bases between the two germline ends. Per the germline V gene, CDR1 is MNHEY and CDR2 is SVGAGI. The chain's CDR3 is CASSYGRRMNTEAFF. In DNA, the CDR3 is TGTGCCAGCAGTTACGGCCGGCGGATGAACACTGAAGCTTTCTTT.

The chain joins TRBV11-2 to TRBJ2-7, with TRBD2 matching over 8 bases. This CDR3 comprises 14 residues. Trimming took 5 bases from V and 7 from J; bases not matched to a gene: 10. Germline CDR1 SGHAT, CDR2 FQNNGV. The CDR3 DNA reads TGTGCCAGCAGCCCAAGCGGGAGTATAGGAGAGCAGTACTTC. Translated: CASSPSGSIGEQYF.

This clone appeared once. The rearrangement joins TRBV7-8 to TRBJ1-4, with D hard to call. Trimming pared 0 bases from V and 8 bases from J, leaving 10 bases between. CDR1 is SGHVS and CDR2 is FQNEAQ in the germline V gene. The CDR3 sequence is 14 residues long. The CDR3 coding sequence is TGTGCCAGCAGCTTAGCGCAGGATGTAGAAAAACTGTTTTTT. Its translation is CASSLAQDVEKLFF.

This clone was picked up one time. This chain connects TRBV6-1 to TRBJ1-2; TRBD1 agrees at 8 bases. Germline lookup yields CDR1 MNHNS and CDR2 SASEGT. The junction had 11 bases not matched to a gene; V was cut back by 4 bases and J by 4 bases. This CDR3 spans 16 amino acids. CDR3: CASSAQGARDSYGYTF. The DNA of the CDR3 is TGTGCCAGCAGTGCGCAGGGGGCTCGGGATAGCTATGGCTACACCTTC.

V usage is TRBV27 and J usage is TRBJ1-1, with D possibly being TRBD1 (5 bases). CDR1 and CDR2 (germline): MNHEY, SMNVEV (reference sequence). This CDR3 spans 15 amino acids. V lost 5 bases and J 2 bases, leaving 15 bases between the germline ends. DNA of the CDR3: TGTGCCAGCAGTATCGGGACTCTGGGAAACACTGAAGCTTTCTTT. As protein: CASSIGTLGNTEAFF.

This CDR3 reads CATTRGGAGNEQFF. As DNA, the CDR3 is TGTGCCACCACCCGGGGGGGGGCGGGCAATGAGCAGTTCTTC. This chain joins TRBV28 and TRBJ2-1; TRBD2 aligns across 8 bases. V was pared by 10 bases and J by 6 bases, with 11 bases of the junction left unmatched. The CDR3 has 14 amino acids. The germline gives CDR1 MDHEN, CDR2 SYDVKM.

The chain recombines TRBV6-5 with TRBJ2-5, with TRBD2 matching over 8 bases. Trimming took 6 bases from V and 4 from J; bases not matched to a gene: 10. The V gene's germline CDR1 is MNHEY and CDR2 SVGAGI. The CDR3 sequence is 15 residues long. The CDR3 here is CASSPQGLVRETQYF. The CDR3 bases are TGTGCCAGCAGCCCCCAGGGACTAGTTAGAGAGACCCAGTACTTC.

The rearrangement links TRBV10-1 to TRBJ2-1; D unresolved. V shed 5 bases and J shed 0 bases, with 2 bases lying between them. CDR3 length: 12 amino acids. The germline V gene has CDR1 WNHNN and CDR2 SYGVQD (reference sequence). The CDR3 nucleotides read TGCGCCAGCAGTCGCTCCTACAATGAGCAGTTCTTC. Amino acid sequence: CASSRSYNEQFF.

About this clone: The junction shows a germline mismatch at one end, possibly a read error. V usage is TRBV5-3 and J usage is TRBJ2-1; a weak D match, TRBD2 (6 bases). TRBV5-3 is annotated as an ORF whose role is uncertain. The CDR3 contains 12 residues. CDR3 amino acids: CARSPDYDEQFF. CDR3 in DNA: TGTGCCAGAAGCCCGGACTACGATGAGCAGTTCTTC.

The gene calls are TRBV7-6 and TRBJ2-2, with 9 bases that match TRBD2. This CDR3 has 17 residues. Germline lookup yields CDR1 SGHVS and CDR2 FNYEAQ. V lost 5 bases and J lost 4; bases outside the gene matches: 11. The CDR3 DNA reads TGTGCCAGCAGCACCGGCCCACTAGCGGGCGTCACCGGGGAGCTGTTTTTT. Encoded protein: CASSTGPLAGVTGELFF.

The chain links TRBV11-2 to TRBJ1-5; D possibly corresponds to TRBD1 (5 bases). V lost 1 base, J lost 8 bases, and 9 bases lay in between. The CDR3 contains 13 residues. Germline CDR1 is SGHAT and CDR2 is FQNNGV. The CDR3 loop reads CASSLGWGEPQHF. CDR3 nucleotides: TGTGCCAGCAGCTTAGGATGGGGGGAGCCCCAGCATTTT.

The chain joins TRBV7-8 to TRBJ2-1, with D maybe TRBD1 (6 bases). V lost 5 bases, J lost 0 bases, and 20 bases lay in between. CDR1 and CDR2 from the germline V gene are SGHVS and FQNEAQ. This CDR3 region has 18 residues. CDR3 sequence (DNA): TGTGCCAGCAGCGAGAGTTTCAGAGGACAGAGCTCCTACAATGAGCAGTTCTTC. The encoded protein is CASSESFRGQSSYNEQFF.

The rearrangement joins TRBV20-1 to TRBJ1-1; D might be TRBD1 (5 bases). Germline CDR1 and CDR2: DFQATT and SNEGSKA (reference sequence). With 5 bases removed from V and 10 bases from J, the gap between germline ends came to 14 bases. This CDR3 is built from 11 residues. The CDR3 reads CSAAQHRSAFF. The CDR3 DNA follows: TGCAGTGCTGCACAGCACAGGTCAGCTTTCTTT.

The J gene is TRBJ2-5, the V gene TRBV6-5, with D tentatively TRBD2 (6 bases). V lost 5 bases to trimming and J lost 0 bases, with 7 bases between them. CDR1 MNHEY and CDR2 SVGAGI come from the germline V gene. This CDR3 comprises 13 residues. This CDR3 is CASSQRDQETQYF. In DNA, the CDR3 is TGTGCCAGCAGTCAGCGGGACCAAGAGACCCAGTACTTC.

J is TRBJ2-3 and V is TRBV10-2, with a possible D match to TRBD2 (5 bases). CDR3 length: 12 amino acids. Germline V lookup: CDR1 WSHSY, CDR2 SAAADI. Between the trimmed V and J ends, which lost 7 bases and 8 bases, there was a span of 13 bases. CDR3 sequence reads: CASTTSRGTQYF. In DNA form, the CDR3 reads TGCGCCAGCACCACCTCTCGGGGTACGCAGTATTTT.

The chain combines TRBV5-1 with TRBJ2-1; 8 bases align to TRBD1. Germline CDR1 reads SGHRS; CDR2 reads YFSETQ. CDR3 length: 13 amino acids. V was pared by 4 bases and J by 6 bases, with 3 bases of the junction left unmatched. The CDR3: CASSGGQVNEQFF. The CDR3 DNA sequence: TGCGCCAGCAGCGGGGGACAGGTCAATGAGCAGTTCTTC.

This chain uses TRBV4-3 with TRBJ2-6; 9 bases line up with TRBD1. The V segment lost 5 bases and the J segment 1 base; nucleotides outside the gene matches: 9. The CDR3 has 18 amino acids. Germline assignment: CDR1 LGHNA and CDR2 YSLEER. The chain's CDR3 is CASSTPTGGKSGANVLTF. The CDR3 nucleotides are TGCGCCAGCAGCACCCCGACAGGGGGAAAGTCTGGGGCCAACGTCCTGACTTTC.